The 23 T cell receptor beta chains given below trace back to one sample, sequenced in a study of T-cell reconstitution after alpha-beta-depleted transplantation in children. Unique molecular identifiers were used in preparing the TCRbeta library. TCRdb processed the PCR reads anew with MiXCR; each CDR3 protein has one entry. The table has roughly 500,000 distinct CDR3 sequences, approximately 29% seen once. This sample comprised PBMCs from the stem cell graft donor, obtained from the stem cell graft. Every receptor here comes from a human donor who donated a stem cell graft to a child with aplastic anemia.

This clonotype came up a few times. V gene TRBV20-1 combines with J gene TRBJ1-2; possibly TRBD1 for D (5 bases). The germline V gene encodes CDR1 DFQATT and CDR2 SNEGSKA (reference sequence). V was shortened by 4 bases and J by 3 bases, with 18 bases between the two germline ends. This CDR3 comprises 15 residues. The CDR3 spells CSANRQTTTYYGYTF. In nucleotides, the CDR3 is TGCAGTGCTAATAGACAGACTACCACTTACTATGGCTACACCTTC.

This chain joins TRBV29-1 and TRBJ2-2; a weak D match, TRBD2 (6 bases). Per the germline V gene, CDR1 is SQVTM and CDR2 is ANQGSEA. This CDR3 is 14 amino acids long. Trimming removed 4 bases at V and 3 bases at J, with 12 bases between. The CDR3 loop reads CSVVGGRDTGELFF. Here the CDR3 DNA reads TGCAGCGTTGTTGGAGGGAGAGACACCGGGGAGCTGTTTTTT.

The chain employs TRBV15 and TRBJ2-5; weak D call: TRBD2 (5 bases). Germline V CDR1 and CDR2: LNHNV, YYDKDF (reference sequence). CDR3 length: 14 amino acids. Trimming removed 6 bases at V and 5 bases at J, with 16 bases between. The DNA of the CDR3 is TGTGCCACCAGTCTGGGTCCTCCGGGGGAGACCCAGTACTTC. Residues: CATSLGPPGETQYF.

The chain recombines TRBV20-1 with TRBJ2-3; D might be TRBD1 or TRBD2, each matching 5 bases. The V and J ends lost 6 bases and 2 bases respectively, with 12 bases between them. Germline CDR1 is DFQATT and CDR2 is SNEGSKA (reference sequence). The CDR3 is 13 residues long. This CDR3 reads CSAPGRPTDTQYF. The CDR3 DNA is TGCAGTGCCCCGGGACGGCCCACAGATACGCAGTATTTT.

This clonotype was counted between two and nine times. This chain joins TRBV27 and TRBJ1-1; D gene uncertain. This CDR3 is built from 14 residues. Germline V lookup: CDR1 MNHEY, CDR2 SMNVEV (reference sequence). Deletions cut 1 base from V and 7 bases from J, with 13 bases between. The CDR3, as DNA: TGTGCCAGCAGTTTATTTCCGGGATATGATGAAGCTTTCTTT. Residues: CASSLFPGYDEAFF.

This clonotype was found once. The rearrangement joins TRBV12-3 or TRBV12-4 to TRBJ1-6; unclear D gene. The CDR3 length is 12 residues. Trimming removed 5 bases at V and 13 bases at J, with 12 bases between. In DNA form, the CDR3 reads TGTGCCAGCAGTCCGACCCCCAATCCCCTCCACTTT. As protein: CASSPTPNPLHF.

This clonotype was observed a few times. The J gene is TRBJ2-1, the V gene TRBV24-1; perhaps D is TRBD1 or TRBD2 (5 bases each). V lost 3 bases, J lost 8 bases, and 7 bases lay in between. Germline V lookup: CDR1 KGHDR, CDR2 SFDVKD. The CDR3 contains 12 residues. In DNA, the CDR3 is TGTGCCACCAGTGATCGAGGGGATGAGCAGTTCTTC. It translates to CATSDRGDEQFF.

The chain has TRBV5-1 and TRBJ2-7; D is undetermined. The CDR3 is 13 residues long. Trimming shortened V by 4 bases and J by 4 bases, and 12 bases separated the two germline ends. Germline-derived CDR1 and CDR2 are SGHRS and YFSETQ. The chain's CDR3 is CASSPGWGYEQYV. In nucleotides, the CDR3 is TGCGCCAGCAGCCCCGGTTGGGGATACGAGCAGTACGTC.

The chain carries TRBV6-2 or TRBV6-3 and TRBJ2-1; 9 bases agree with TRBD2. Per the germline V gene, CDR1 is MNHEY and CDR2 is SVGEGT. The CDR3 totals 14 residues. V gave up 6 bases and J gave up 7 bases; unmatched junction bases: 7. CDR3 sequence (DNA): TGTGCCAGCAGACCTAGCGGGGAGGGGAATGAGCAGTTCTTC. Translating it yields CASRPSGEGNEQFF.

The J gene is TRBJ1-2, the V gene TRBV12-3 or TRBV12-4; D is ambiguous. V lost 2 bases and J lost 5, with 12 bases in between. CDR3 length: 14 residues. This CDR3 is CASSLRAGVYGYTF. The DNA of the CDR3 is TGTGCCAGCAGTTTAAGGGCTGGAGTGTATGGCTACACCTTC.

The gene calls are TRBV6-2 or TRBV6-3 and TRBJ2-1; D possibly corresponds to TRBD2 (7 bases). CDR1 and CDR2 from the germline V gene are MNHEY and SVGEGT. The germline V and J ends were trimmed by 2 bases and 6 bases, with 14 bases remaining between them. This CDR3 has 15 amino acids. Here the CDR3 DNA reads TGTGCCAGCAGTTACCGCGCGGGGGCTCTCAATGAGCAGTTCTTC. Translating it yields CASSYRAGALNEQFF.

This clonotype was recorded only once. The V and J genes are TRBV25-1 and TRBJ2-5; either TRBD1 or TRBD2 may fit D (5 bases each). The CDR3 is made up of 15 amino acids. Germline lookup yields CDR1 MGHDK and CDR2 SYGVNS. Trimming took 8 bases from V and 0 from J, leaving 16 bases between them. The CDR3 sequence is CASEPRDPNQETQYF. In DNA form, the CDR3 reads TGTGCCAGCGAACCCCGGGACCCCAACCAAGAGACCCAGTACTTC.

In this sample, this clonotype turned up a few times. V gene TRBV7-2 combines with J gene TRBJ2-3; D gene ambiguous. The CDR3 sequence is 14 residues long. V was shortened by 6 bases and J by 8 bases, with 18 bases between the two germline ends. Germline V CDR1 and CDR2: SGHTA, FQGNSA. CDR3 DNA sequence: TGTGCCAGCAGTTCCGTCTACCGCTCGCTTACGCAGTATTTT. It codes for CASSSVYRSLTQYF.

This clonotype turned up a few times. This rearrangement joins TRBV6-1 to TRBJ1-5; D gene ambiguous. Germline V gene data show CDR1 as MNHNS and CDR2 as SASEGT. V was clipped by 6 bases and J by 2 bases, with 14 bases between them. This CDR3 is 15 amino acids long. CDR3 residues: CASSPAQVGNQPQHF. The CDR3 nucleotides read TGTGCCAGCAGCCCGGCCCAAGTCGGCAATCAGCCCCAGCATTTT.

This clonotype has only a few counts. This chain connects TRBV4-2 to TRBJ1-5; D gene unclear. This CDR3 spans 15 amino acids. Trimming pared 0 bases from V and 7 bases from J, leaving 13 bases between. Germline V gives CDR1 LGHNA, CDR2 YNFKEQ. CDR3 residues: CASSQDAVVKQPQHF. CDR3 DNA: TGTGCCAGCAGCCAAGACGCCGTCGTGAAACAGCCCCAGCATTTT.

The rearrangement joins TRBV20-1 to TRBJ1-5; 8 bases line up with TRBD1. V trimming: 5 bases; J trimming: 7 bases; junction bases outside the gene matches: 13. The CDR3 length is 15 residues. The germline V gene encodes CDR1 DFQATT and CDR2 SNEGSKA (reference sequence). In DNA form, the CDR3 reads TGCAGTGCTCCACGCGTAACAGGGGGAAACCAGCCCCAGCATTTT. Translated: CSAPRVTGGNQPQHF.

The gene calls are TRBV10-3 and TRBJ2-7; TRBD1 is a possible D gene (7 bases). Trimming left V 0 bases short and J 3 bases short, with 15 bases between. From germline, CDR1 is ENHRY and CDR2 SYGVKD. The CDR3 covers 16 residues. The CDR3: CAISESLAGGLYEQYF. The CDR3 DNA follows: TGTGCCATCAGTGAGTCATTGGCAGGGGGGCTCTACGAGCAGTACTTC.

To note about this clonotype: The limits of the CDR3 on the DNA are not certain, so only TCRdb's listed CDR3 is given. This rearrangement joins TRBV29-1 to TRBJ1-2; TRBD1 was called by the table and not checked on the DNA. The CDR3 comprises 12 residues, both ends counted. Germline V lookup: CDR1 SQVTM, CDR2 ANQGSEA. CDR3 region: CSVGPGTGDDTF.

This chain links TRBV9 with TRBJ1-1; a weak D match, TRBD1 (5 bases). Deletions cut 0 bases from V and 5 bases from J, with 11 bases between. Germline V CDR1 and CDR2: SGDLS, YYNGEE. The CDR3 consists of 14 residues. The CDR3 loop is CASSVGGVLTEAFF. The CDR3, as DNA: TGTGCCAGCAGCGTAGGAGGGGTGTTAACTGAAGCTTTCTTT.

There are a few counts of this clonotype. V gene TRBV28 combines with J gene TRBJ2-7; 7 bases fit TRBD2. The CDR3 spans 14 residues. The junction had 2 bases not matched to a gene; V was cut back by 3 bases and J by 0 bases. Germline values: CDR1 MDHEN, CDR2 SYDVKM. The CDR3: CASSFTGGSYEQYF. The CDR3 DNA is TGTGCCAGCAGTTTTACGGGAGGCTCCTACGAGCAGTACTTC.

This clonotype was seen only a few times. V and J are TRBV7-2 and TRBJ1-4; 7 bases line up with TRBD1. Trimming at V came to 4 bases and at J to 3 bases, leaving 5 bases not matched to a gene. Germline CDR1 is SGHTA and CDR2 is FQGNSA. The CDR3 runs to 15 residues. CDR3 in DNA: TGTGCCAGCAGCTCGACAGGGACTGCTAATGAAAAACTGTTTTTT. Its translation: CASSSTGTANEKLFF.

This chain links TRBV9 with TRBJ2-1, with TRBD2 identical over 7 bases. Germline CDR1 and CDR2: SGDLS and YYNGEE. Losses at the gene ends were 0 bases for V and 0 bases for J; bases not matched to a gene: 3. The CDR3 length is 16 residues. The CDR3 sequence is CASSVGGGSSYNEQFF. CDR3 sequence (DNA): TGTGCCAGCAGCGTAGGGGGCGGGAGCTCCTACAATGAGCAGTTCTTC.

In this sample, this clonotype turned up a few times. The chain has TRBV5-5 and TRBJ2-7, with D unclear. Trimming took 0 bases from V and 2 from J, leaving 12 bases between them. This CDR3 is built from 15 residues. Germline lookup yields CDR1 SGHKS and CDR2 YYEKEE (reference sequence). DNA of the CDR3: TGTGCCAGCAGCTTGGGCATCCCGGTACCCTACGAGCAGTACTTC. It translates to CASSLGIPVPYEQYF.